This TCR beta chain was documented in a study of CD8+ T cells in alopecia areata. On the study more broadly: Administration of oral tofacitinib to treated patients was at 5 to 10 mg twice daily. General observations from the study: The study found TCR sharing across patients less clear than in mice, possibly for HLA reasons. The study found higher clonality in lesional than normal scalp, especially in alopecia totalis/universalis.

Both CD4+ and CD8+ T cells were separated by sorting PBMCs. Sequencing used cDNA as its template, made by extracting RNA and reverse transcribing it. Profiling relied on immunoSEQ multiplex PCR, and the TCRdb table lists in-frame clones only, not all of them. This sample carries roughly 250,000 clones, under 70% of them seen once, and the ten largest clones take approximately 1.2%. Concerning this clone: Its antigen remains unknown. The sample has other DNA sequences that encode this CDR3 too.

The starting material was CD4+ T cells sorted from blood, obtained at week 0. The receptor's source is a human donor with alopecia areata.

This CDR3 is CSARVTDTQYF. CDR3 in DNA: TGCAGTGCTAGGGTCACGGATACGCAGTATTTT. The rearrangement uses TRBV20-1 and TRBJ2-3, with unresolved D. CDR3 length equals 11 residues. The V and J ends lost 3 bases and 6 bases respectively, with 7 bases between them. Germline loops: CDR1 DFQATT, CDR2 SNEGSKA (reference sequence).